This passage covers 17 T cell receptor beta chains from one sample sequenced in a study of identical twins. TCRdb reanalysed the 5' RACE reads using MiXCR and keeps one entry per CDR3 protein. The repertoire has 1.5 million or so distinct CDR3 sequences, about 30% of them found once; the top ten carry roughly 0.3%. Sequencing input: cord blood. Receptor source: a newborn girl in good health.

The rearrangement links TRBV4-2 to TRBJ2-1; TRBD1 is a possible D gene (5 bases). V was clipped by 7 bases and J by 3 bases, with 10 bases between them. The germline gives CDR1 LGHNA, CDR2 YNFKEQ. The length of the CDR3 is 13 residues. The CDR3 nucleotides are TGTGCCAGCACCCAGGACATCTACAATGAGCAGTTCTTC. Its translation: CASTQDIYNEQFF.

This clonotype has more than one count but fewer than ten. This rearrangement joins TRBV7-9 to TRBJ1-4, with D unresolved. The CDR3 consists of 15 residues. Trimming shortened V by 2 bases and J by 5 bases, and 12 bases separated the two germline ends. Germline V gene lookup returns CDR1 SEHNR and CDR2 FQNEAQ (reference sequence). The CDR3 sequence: CASSLTPVQNEKLFF. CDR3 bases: TGTGCCAGCAGCTTAACTCCGGTCCAGAATGAAAAACTGTTTTTT.

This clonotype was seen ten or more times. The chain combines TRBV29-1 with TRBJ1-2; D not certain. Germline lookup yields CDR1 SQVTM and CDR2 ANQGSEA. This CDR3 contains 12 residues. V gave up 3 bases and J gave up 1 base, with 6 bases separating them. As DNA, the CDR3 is TGCAGCGTTGAGGAGGGTAACTATGGCTACACCTTC. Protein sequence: CSVEEGNYGYTF.

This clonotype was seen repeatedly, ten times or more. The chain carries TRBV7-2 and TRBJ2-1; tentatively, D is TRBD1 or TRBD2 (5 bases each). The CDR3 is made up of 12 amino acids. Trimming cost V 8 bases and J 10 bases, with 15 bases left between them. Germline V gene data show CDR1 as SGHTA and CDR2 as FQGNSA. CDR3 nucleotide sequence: TGTGCCAGCGAACAGGAGGTGTCCGAGCAGTTCTTC. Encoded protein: CASEQEVSEQFF.

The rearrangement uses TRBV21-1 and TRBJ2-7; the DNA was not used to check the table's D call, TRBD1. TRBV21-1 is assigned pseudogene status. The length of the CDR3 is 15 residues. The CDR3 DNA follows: TGTGCCAGCACCAGTACGGCGGACAGGATCTACGAGCAGTACTTC. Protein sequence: CASTSTADRIYEQYF.

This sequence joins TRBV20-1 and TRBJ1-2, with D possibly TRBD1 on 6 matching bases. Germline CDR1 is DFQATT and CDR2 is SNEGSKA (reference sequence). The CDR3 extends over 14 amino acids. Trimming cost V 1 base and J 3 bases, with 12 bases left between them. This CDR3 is CSARVFGQYYGYTF. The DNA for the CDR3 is TGCAGTGCTAGAGTGTTTGGACAGTACTATGGCTACACCTTC.

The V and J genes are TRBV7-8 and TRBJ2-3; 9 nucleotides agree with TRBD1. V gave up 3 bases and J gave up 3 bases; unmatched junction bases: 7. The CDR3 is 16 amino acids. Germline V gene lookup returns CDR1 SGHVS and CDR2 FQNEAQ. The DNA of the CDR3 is TGTGCCAGCAGCTTTAGTAGCGGACAGGGGACAGATACGCAGTATTTT. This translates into CASSFSSGQGTDTQYF.

In nucleotides, the CDR3 is TGTGCCAGCAGCTTGAAGACAGGGGGCAGGGAATCACCCCTCCACTTT. Amino acids: CASSLKTGGRESPLHF. The chain combines TRBV11-2 with TRBJ1-6, with 10 bases lining up with TRBD1. Germline V CDR1 and CDR2: SGHAT, FQNNGV. This CDR3 contains 16 residues. The ends lost 3 bases at V and 10 bases at J; junction bases unmatched: 9. Full variable domain (remainder filled in from reference TRBV11-2 and TRBJ1-6): EAGVAQSPRYKIIEKRQSVAFWCNPISGHATLYWYQQILGQGPKLLIQFQNNGVVDDSQLPKDRFSAERLKGVDSTLKIQPAKLEDSAVYLCASSLKTGGRESPLHFGNGTRLTVT.

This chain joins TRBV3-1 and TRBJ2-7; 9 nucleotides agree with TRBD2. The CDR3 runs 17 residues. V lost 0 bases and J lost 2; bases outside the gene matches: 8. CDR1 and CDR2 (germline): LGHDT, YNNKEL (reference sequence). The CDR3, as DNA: TGTGCCAGCAGCCAAGATGCTAGCGGGGAGGCTACCTACGAGCAGTACTTC. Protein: CASSQDASGEATYEQYF.

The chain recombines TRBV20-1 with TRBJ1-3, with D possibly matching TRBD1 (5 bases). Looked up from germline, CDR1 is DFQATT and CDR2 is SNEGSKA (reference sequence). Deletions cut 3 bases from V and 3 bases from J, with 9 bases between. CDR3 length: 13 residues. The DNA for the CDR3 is TGCAGTGCTAGTCGGCAGGGTGGAAACACCATATATTTT. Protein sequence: CSASRQGGNTIYF.

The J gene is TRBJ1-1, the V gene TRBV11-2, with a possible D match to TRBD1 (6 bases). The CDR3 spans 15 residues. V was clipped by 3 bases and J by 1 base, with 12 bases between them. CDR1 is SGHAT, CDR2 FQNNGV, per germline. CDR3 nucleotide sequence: TGTGCCAGCAGCTTGGCCCCACAGGGGAACACTGAAGCTTTCTTT. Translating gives CASSLAPQGNTEAFF.

CDR3 protein: CASSLGWGYTGELFF. The CDR3 DNA follows: TGCGCCAGCAGCTTGGGCTGGGGGTACACCGGGGAGCTGTTTTTT. The chain joins TRBV5-1 to TRBJ2-2; D might be TRBD1 or TRBD2, each matching 5 bases. Germline V gives CDR1 SGHRS, CDR2 YFSETQ. Trimming removed 0 bases from V and 3 bases from J, with 9 bases in between. CDR3 size: 15 residues. The full variable domain, in which reference TRBV5-1 and TRBJ2-2 provide the parts outside the CDR3, is KAGVTQTPRYLIKTRGQQVTLSCSPISGHRSVSWYQQTPGQGLQFLFEYFSETQRNKGNFPGRFSGRQFSNSRSEMNVSTLELGDSALYLCASSLGWGYTGELFFGEGSRLTVL.

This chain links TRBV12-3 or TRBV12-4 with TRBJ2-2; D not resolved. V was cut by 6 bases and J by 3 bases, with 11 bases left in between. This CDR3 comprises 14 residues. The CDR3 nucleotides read TGTGCCAGCAGACACCCTTCCTACACCGGGGAGCTGTTTTTT. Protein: CASRHPSYTGELFF.

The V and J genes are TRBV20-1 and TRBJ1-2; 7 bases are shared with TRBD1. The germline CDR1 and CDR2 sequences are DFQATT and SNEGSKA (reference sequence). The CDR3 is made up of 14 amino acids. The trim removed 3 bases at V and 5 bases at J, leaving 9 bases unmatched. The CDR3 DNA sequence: TGCAGTGCTAGCCCCAGGGGGGGACGGTATGGCTACACCTTC. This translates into CSASPRGGRYGYTF.

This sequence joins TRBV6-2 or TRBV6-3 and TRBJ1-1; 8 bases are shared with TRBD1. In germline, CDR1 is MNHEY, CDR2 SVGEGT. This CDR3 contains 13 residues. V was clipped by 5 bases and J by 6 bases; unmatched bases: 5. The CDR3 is CASSGQGASEAFF. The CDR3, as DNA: TGTGCCAGCAGTGGGCAGGGGGCCTCTGAAGCTTTCTTT.

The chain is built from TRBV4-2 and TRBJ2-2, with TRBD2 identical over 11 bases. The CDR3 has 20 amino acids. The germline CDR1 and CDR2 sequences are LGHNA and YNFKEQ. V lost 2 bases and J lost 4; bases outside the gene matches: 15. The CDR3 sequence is CASSQTIPRLAGLGTGELFF. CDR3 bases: TGTGCCAGCAGCCAAACCATCCCCCGACTAGCGGGACTTGGCACCGGGGAGCTGTTTTTT.

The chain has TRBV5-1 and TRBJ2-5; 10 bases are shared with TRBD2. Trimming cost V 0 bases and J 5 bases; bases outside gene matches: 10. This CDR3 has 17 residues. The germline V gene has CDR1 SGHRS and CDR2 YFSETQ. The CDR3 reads CASSLAHPSGSRETQYF. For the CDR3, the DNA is TGCGCCAGCAGCTTGGCCCATCCTAGCGGGAGCCGGGAGACCCAGTACTTC.